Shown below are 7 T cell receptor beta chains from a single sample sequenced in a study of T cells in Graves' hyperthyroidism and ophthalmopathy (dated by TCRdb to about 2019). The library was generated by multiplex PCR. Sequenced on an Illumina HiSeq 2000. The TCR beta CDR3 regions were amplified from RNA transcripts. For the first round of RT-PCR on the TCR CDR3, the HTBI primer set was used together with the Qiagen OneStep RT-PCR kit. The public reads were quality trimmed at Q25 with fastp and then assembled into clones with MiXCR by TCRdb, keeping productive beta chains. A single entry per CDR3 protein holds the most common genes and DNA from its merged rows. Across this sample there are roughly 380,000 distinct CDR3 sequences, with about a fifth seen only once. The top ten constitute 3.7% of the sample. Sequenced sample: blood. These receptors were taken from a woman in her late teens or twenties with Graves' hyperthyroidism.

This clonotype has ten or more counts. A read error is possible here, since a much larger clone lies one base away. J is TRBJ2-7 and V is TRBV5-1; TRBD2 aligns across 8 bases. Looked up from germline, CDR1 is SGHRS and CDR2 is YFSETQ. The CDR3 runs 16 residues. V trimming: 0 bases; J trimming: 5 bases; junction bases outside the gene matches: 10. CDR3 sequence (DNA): TGCGCCAGCAGCTTGGGGAGCGGGGGAGGGACCCACGAGCAGTACTTC. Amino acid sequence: CASSLGSGGGTHEQYF.

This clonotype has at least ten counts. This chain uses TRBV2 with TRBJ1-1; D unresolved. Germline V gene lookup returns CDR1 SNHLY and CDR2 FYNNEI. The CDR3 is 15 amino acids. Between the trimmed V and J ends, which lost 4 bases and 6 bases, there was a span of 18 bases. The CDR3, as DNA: TGTGCCAGCAGTGTGTACGGACTTCACACCCCTGAAGCTTTCTTT. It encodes CASSVYGLHTPEAFF.

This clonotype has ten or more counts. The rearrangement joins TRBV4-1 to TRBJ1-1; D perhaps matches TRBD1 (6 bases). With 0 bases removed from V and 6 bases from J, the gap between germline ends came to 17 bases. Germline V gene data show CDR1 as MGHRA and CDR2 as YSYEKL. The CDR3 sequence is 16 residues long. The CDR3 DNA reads TGCGCCAGCAGCCAAGACATAGAACAGGGTACGGCTGAAGCTTTCTTT. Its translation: CASSQDIEQGTAEAFF.

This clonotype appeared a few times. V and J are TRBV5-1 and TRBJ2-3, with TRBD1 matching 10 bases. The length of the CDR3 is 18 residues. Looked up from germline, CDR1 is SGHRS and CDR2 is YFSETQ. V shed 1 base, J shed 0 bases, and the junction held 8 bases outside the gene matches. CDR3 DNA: TGCGCCAGCAGCTTGATTCCGGGACAGGGGTGGAGCACAGATACGCAGTATTTT. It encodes CASSLIPGQGWSTDTQYF.

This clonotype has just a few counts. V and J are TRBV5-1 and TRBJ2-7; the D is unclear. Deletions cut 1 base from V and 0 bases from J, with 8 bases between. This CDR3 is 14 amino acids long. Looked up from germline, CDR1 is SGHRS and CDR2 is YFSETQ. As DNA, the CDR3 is TGCGCCAGCAGCTTGCGGTACCCCTCCTACGAGCAGTACTTC. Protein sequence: CASSLRYPSYEQYF.

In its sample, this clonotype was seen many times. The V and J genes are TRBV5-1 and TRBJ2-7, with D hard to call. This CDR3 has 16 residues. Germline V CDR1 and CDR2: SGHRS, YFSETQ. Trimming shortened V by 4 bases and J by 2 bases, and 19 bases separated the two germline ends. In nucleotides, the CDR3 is TGCGCCAGCAGCCTGGACCCAGGACCAGACGCCTACGAGCAGTACTTC. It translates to CASSLDPGPDAYEQYF.

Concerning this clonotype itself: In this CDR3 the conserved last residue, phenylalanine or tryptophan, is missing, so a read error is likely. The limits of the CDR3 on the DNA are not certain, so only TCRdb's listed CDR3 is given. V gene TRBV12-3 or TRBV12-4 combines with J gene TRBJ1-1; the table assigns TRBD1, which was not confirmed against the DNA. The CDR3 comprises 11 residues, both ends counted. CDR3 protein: CASRTGTEACV.